The 28 T cell receptor beta chains below were found in one sample sequenced in a study of OX40 agonist ivuxolimab in advanced cancers. Only in-frame clones appear in the TCRdb table, and some are missing; sequencing was by immunoSEQ multiplex PCR. Among approximately 94,000 clones listed, approximately 92% were seen once. Source: CD4+ or CD8+ T cells sorted from blood, taken in a trial of the OX40 agonist ivuxolimab. Source of these receptors: an adult with an advanced solid tumor such as melanoma, head and neck, liver or kidney cancer.

The V gene is TRBV11-2, the J gene TRBJ2-3, with a tentative D call TRBD1 (6 bases). The V and J ends lost 2 bases and 4 bases respectively, with 13 bases between them. This CDR3 region has 15 residues. Germline CDR1 reads SGHAT; CDR2 reads FQNNGV. The CDR3 loop reads CASSLTGLGSDTQYF. The CDR3 nucleotides are TGTGCCAGCAGCTTAACAGGGCTTGGGTCAGATACGCAGTATTTT.

The V call is TRBV9, the J call TRBJ1-1; D is unclear. The CDR3 extends over 14 amino acids. V was pared by 3 bases and J by 2 bases, with 11 bases between. CDR1 and CDR2 (germline): SGDLS, YYNGEE. The CDR3 is CASSAITDNTEAFF. The CDR3 region has the DNA TGTGCCAGCAGCGCTATAACAGATAACACTGAAGCTTTCTTT.

This clone was picked up one time. V usage is TRBV9 and J usage is TRBJ1-3; D remains unclear. V gave up 3 bases and J gave up 0 bases, with 13 bases separating them. The CDR3 runs 16 residues. Per germline, CDR1 SGDLS and CDR2 YYNGEE. The CDR3 sequence is CASSGALGFSGNTIYF. In DNA form, the CDR3 reads TGTGCCAGCAGCGGCGCTCTCGGGTTCTCTGGAAACACCATATATTTT.

This chain uses TRBV5-6 with TRBJ2-7; the D gene is possibly TRBD2 (5 bases). This CDR3 region has 15 residues. Trimming cost V 4 bases and J 3 bases, with 17 bases left between them. Germline lookup yields CDR1 SGHDT and CDR2 YYEEEE. The CDR3 sequence is CASSEDGEGNYEQYF. As DNA, the CDR3 is TGTGCCAGCAGCGAAGATGGCGAGGGTAACTACGAGCAGTACTTC.

This chain links TRBV7-2 with TRBJ2-3, with D unresolved. CDR1 is SGHTA, CDR2 FQGNSA, per germline. The CDR3 covers 13 residues. V lost 1 base and J 7 bases, leaving 9 bases between the germline ends. CDR3 protein: CASSLGETYTQYF. CDR3 coding DNA: TGTGCCAGCAGCTTAGGTGAAACGTATACGCAGTATTTT. The full variable domain, completed using reference TRBV7-2 and TRBJ2-3, is GAGVSQSPSNKVTEKGKDVELRCDPISGHTALYWYRQSLGQGLEFLIYFQGNSAPDKSGLPSDRFSAERTGGSVSTLTIQRTQQEDSAVYLCASSLGETYTQYFGPGTRLTVL.

V usage is TRBV4-1 and J usage is TRBJ2-5, with 11 bases aligning to TRBD1. Matching the DNA end better, TRBJ2-7 makes the J call doubtful. The CDR3 covers 15 residues. CDR1 MGHRA and CDR2 YSYEKL come from the germline V gene. The CDR3 DNA is TGCGCCAGCAGCCTTTCGGGACAGGGGGCCTACGAGCAGTACTTC. Its translation: CASSLSGQGAYEQYF.

The rearrangement joins TRBV6-5 to TRBJ2-7; TRBD1 matches 8 bases. Germline V gene data show CDR1 as MNHEY and CDR2 as SVGAGI. V lost 6 bases, J lost 1 base, and 8 bases stayed unmatched. The CDR3 extends over 15 amino acids. As DNA, the CDR3 is TGTGCCAGCAGCCCAACCGGGACAGGTTCCTACGAGCAGTACTTC. This sequence encodes CASSPTGTGSYEQYF.

This chain uses TRBV28 with TRBJ1-5, with TRBD1 matching 7 bases. The trim removed 7 bases at V and 9 bases at J, leaving 12 bases unmatched. CDR3 length: 14 residues. The V gene's germline CDR1 is MDHEN and CDR2 SYDVKM. This CDR3 is CASTMTGTIPPQHF. DNA of the CDR3: TGTGCCAGCACTATGACAGGGACGATCCCGCCCCAGCATTTT.

The table lists this clone with a few counts. The chain has TRBV7-8 and TRBJ1-5, with a possible D match to TRBD1 (6 bases). Germline loops: CDR1 SGHVS, CDR2 FQNEAQ. Deletions cut 0 bases from V and 6 bases from J, with 15 bases between. The CDR3 consists of 16 residues. Here the CDR3 DNA reads TGTGCCAGCAGCTTAGCTGAGGACAGAAGTGGTCAGCCCCAGCATTTT. Its translation: CASSLAEDRSGQPQHF.

CDR3 DNA: TGTGCCAGCAGCTTATATCAGGGGGTTACCTCTGGGGCCAACGTCCTGACTTTC. It translates to CASSLYQGVTSGANVLTF. This chain connects TRBV11-2 to TRBJ2-6, with 7 bases matching TRBD1. The V gene's germline CDR1 is SGHAT and CDR2 FQNNGV. The J segment lost 0 bases and the V segment lost 2 bases, leaving 7 bases of the junction unmatched. The CDR3 is 18 amino acids.

The chain couples TRBV5-6 to TRBJ1-6; D not resolved. The CDR3 totals 13 residues. CDR1 is SGHDT and CDR2 is YYEEEE in the germline V gene. V was pared by 1 base and J by 10 bases, with 9 bases between. The CDR3 DNA follows: TGTGCCAGCAGCTTGATCGGAATGTCACCCCTCCACTTT. Translation: CASSLIGMSPLHF.

V usage is TRBV4-1 and J usage is TRBJ2-1, with 7 positions matching TRBD2. CDR3 length: 15 residues. Looked up from germline, CDR1 is MGHRA and CDR2 is YSYEKL. The V and J ends lost 0 bases and 5 bases, in that order; junction bases with no gene match: 4. The CDR3 loop reads CASSQERLADNEQFF. In nucleotides, the CDR3 is TGCGCCAGCAGCCAAGAAAGGCTAGCGGACAATGAGCAGTTCTTC.

This clone was picked up one time. The chain carries TRBV7-3 and TRBJ1-1, with D possibly being TRBD1 (5 bases). CDR1 is SGHTA and CDR2 is FQGTGA in the germline V gene. The CDR3 runs to 14 residues. The V and J ends lost 5 bases and 0 bases respectively, with 10 bases between them. CDR3 residues: CASSEGIMNTEAFF. In nucleotides, the CDR3 is TGTGCCAGCAGCGAGGGGATAATGAACACTGAAGCTTTCTTT. Together with reference TRBV7-3 and TRBJ1-1, the CDR3 gives the full variable domain: GAGVSQTPSNKVTEKGKYVELRCDPISGHTALYWYRQSLGQGPEFLIYFQGTGAADDSGLPNDRFFAVRPEGSVSTLKIQRTERGDSAVYLCASSEGIMNTEAFFGQGTRLTVV.

The chain joins TRBV29-1 to TRBJ1-1; 10 nucleotides match TRBD1. The junction had 7 bases not matched to a gene; V was cut back by 3 bases and J by 0 bases. There are 16 residues in the CDR3. Germline assignment: CDR1 SQVTM and CDR2 ANQGSEA. This CDR3 reads CSVEGGTGDLNTEAFF. The DNA of the CDR3 is TGCAGCGTTGAGGGGGGGACAGGGGACCTGAACACTGAAGCTTTCTTT.

The chain is built from TRBV27 and TRBJ2-5; 7 bases match TRBD2. The CDR3 spans 15 residues. In germline, CDR1 is MNHEY, CDR2 SMNVEV (reference sequence). J was trimmed by 5 bases and V by 6 bases; bases with no gene match: 12. Here the CDR3 reads CASRRSGGLWETQYF. The CDR3 bases are TGTGCCAGCAGACGCTCGGGAGGTCTCTGGGAGACCCAGTACTTC.

The chain employs TRBV11-2 and TRBJ2-7; D not resolved. Germline values: CDR1 SGHAT, CDR2 FQNNGV. V lost 4 bases, J lost 4 bases, and 11 bases lay in between. The CDR3 is made up of 13 amino acids. This CDR3 is CASSSKGRYEQYF. The CDR3 DNA reads TGTGCCAGCAGCTCTAAGGGAAGATACGAGCAGTACTTC.

V usage is TRBV4-1 and J usage is TRBJ2-7; D call uncertain. V was cut by 4 bases and J by 2 bases, with 9 bases left in between. CDR1 is MGHRA and CDR2 is YSYEKL in the germline V gene. The CDR3 runs 13 residues. CDR3 nucleotide sequence: TGCGCCAGCAGCCCGGACGTAACCTACGAGCAGTACTTC. Translation gives CASSPDVTYEQYF.

The chain joins TRBV4-1 to TRBJ2-3; D call uncertain. This CDR3 is built from 15 residues. The germline gives CDR1 MGHRA, CDR2 YSYEKL. The V end lost 1 base, the J end lost 1 base, and 9 bases lay between the germline ends. The CDR3: CASSQVATGTDTQYF. CDR3 in DNA: TGCGCCAGCAGCCAAGTGGCCACCGGCACAGATACGCAGTATTTT.

The chain links TRBV2 to TRBJ2-7; TRBD1 matches 7 bases. CDR3 size: 12 residues. V lost 6 bases and J lost 5; bases outside the gene matches: 4. Germline V CDR1 and CDR2: SNHLY, FYNNEI. CDR3 in amino acids: CASREQGNEQYF. For the CDR3, the DNA is TGTGCCAGCAGGGAACAGGGGAACGAGCAGTACTTC.

The chain employs TRBV9 and TRBJ1-4, with TRBD1 matching 10 bases. Germline V gives CDR1 SGDLS, CDR2 YYNGEE. The CDR3 spans 17 residues. Trimming took 4 bases from V and 4 from J; bases not matched to a gene: 10. CDR3 sequence: CASSPTRDRGGNEKLFF. CDR3 DNA: TGTGCCAGCAGCCCCACCCGGGACAGGGGCGGTAATGAAAAACTGTTTTTT.

The chain is built from TRBV6-1 and TRBJ2-5, with a tentative D call TRBD1 (6 bases). The CDR3 length is 12 residues. The V gene's germline CDR1 is MNHNS and CDR2 SASEGT. Between the trimmed V and J ends, which lost 3 bases and 12 bases, there was a span of 14 bases. CDR3 sequence: CASSDTGQPKYF. The CDR3 nucleotides read TGTGCCAGCAGTGACACCGGACAGCCAAAGTACTTC.

V gene TRBV7-3 combines with J gene TRBJ2-1, with 8 bases aligning to TRBD2. CDR3 length: 15 amino acids. V lost 5 bases to trimming and J lost 5 bases; unmatched junction nucleotides: 8. CDR1 is SGHTA and CDR2 is FQGTGA in the germline V gene. CDR3 region: CASSAGLAVNNEQFF. The CDR3 DNA reads as TGTGCCAGCAGCGCCGGACTAGCTGTGAACAATGAGCAGTTCTTC. Drawing the rest from reference TRBV7-3 and TRBJ2-1, the complete variable domain is GAGVSQTPSNKVTEKGKYVELRCDPISGHTALYWYRQSLGQGPEFLIYFQGTGAADDSGLPNDRFFAVRPEGSVSTLKIQRTERGDSAVYLCASSAGLAVNNEQFFGPGTRLTVL.

This clone occurred a few times. The genes are TRBV6-1 and TRBJ2-7, with TRBD1 matching over 10 bases. This CDR3 comprises 15 residues. The ends lost 6 bases at V and 3 bases at J; junction bases unmatched: 8. The V gene's germline CDR1 is MNHNS and CDR2 SASEGT. The CDR3 region is CASRAIGTGDYEQYF. For the CDR3, the DNA is TGTGCCAGCAGAGCAATCGGGACAGGGGACTACGAGCAGTACTTC.

The J gene is TRBJ2-2, the V gene TRBV7-9; 8 bases line up with TRBD2. Germline V gives CDR1 SEHNR, CDR2 FQNEAQ (reference sequence). CDR3 size: 15 residues. The V and J ends lost 4 bases and 5 bases, in that order; junction bases with no gene match: 6. The CDR3, as DNA: TGTGCCAGCAGCTCAGGGACTAGACGGACCGGGGAGCTGTTTTTT. Its translation: CASSSGTRRTGELFF.

A word on this clone: Different DNA sequences within this sample yield the same CDR3. The rearrangement joins TRBV5-4 to TRBJ1-3; TRBD1 is a possible D gene (5 bases). Trimming cost V 2 bases and J 1 base, with 7 bases left between them. From germline, CDR1 is SGHNT and CDR2 YYREEE (reference sequence). This CDR3 has 14 amino acids. The CDR3 spells CASSLEGSGNTIYF. CDR3 bases: TGTGCCAGCAGCTTAGAGGGGTCTGGAAACACCATATATTTT. Full variable domain (remainder filled in from reference TRBV5-4 and TRBJ1-3): ETGVTQSPTHLIKTRGQQVTLRCSSQSGHNTVSWYQQALGQGPQFIFQYYREEENGRGNFPPRFSGLQFPNYSSELNVNALELDDSALYLCASSLEGSGNTIYFGEGSWLTVV.

The chain combines TRBV13 with TRBJ2-3, with D perhaps matching TRBD1 or TRBD2 (5 bases each). The germline V and J ends were trimmed by 5 bases and 3 bases, with 15 bases remaining between them. This CDR3 region has 15 residues. The germline V gene has CDR1 PRHDT and CDR2 FYEKMQ (reference sequence). The CDR3 region is CASSVGTARTDTQYF. The CDR3 DNA reads TGTGCCAGCAGCGTCGGGACGGCCAGGACAGATACGCAGTATTTT.

This chain connects TRBV7-8 to TRBJ1-3; D ambiguous. From germline, CDR1 is SGHVS and CDR2 FQNEAQ. Trimming removed 4 bases from V and 4 bases from J, with 8 bases in between. The CDR3 has 13 residues. CDR3 bases: TGTGCCAGCAGCTCCTTACGGGGAAACACCATATATTTT. Translation gives CASSSLRGNTIYF.

This chain links TRBV4-3 with TRBJ2-7; D is possibly TRBD1 (5 bases). CDR1 is LGHNA and CDR2 is YSLEER in the germline V gene. The CDR3 consists of 15 residues. V dropped 1 base and J dropped 2 bases, with 12 bases sitting between them. CDR3 DNA sequence: TGCGCCAGCAGCCAAGTCAGGGCGAGCACCTACGAGCAGTACTTC. Translating gives CASSQVRASTYEQYF.